The text below deals with one T cell receptor beta chain. Its antigen remains undetermined. Base qualities were left out, and no much larger clone turns up one base away. The trim is 1 base for V and 7 bases for J, with a gap of 14 bases between the germline ends. The CDR3 starts with the cysteine, ends with the phenylalanine, and has 16 residues. Only the CDR3 region is kept as DNA, spanning 48 bases read in frame from base 1. The germline V gene (reference sequence) gives CDR1 as LNHDA and CDR2 as SQIVND. This sample stems from a study of shared clonotypes between healthy human individuals (dated by TCRdb to the early 2020s). For the study in its entirety: A couple of women and a few men aged 18 to 49 years were included in the cohort. Blood TCR repertoires of five healthy adults were deeply sequenced to estimate repertoire size and the extent of clonotype sharing between individuals. For each donor, CD4 naive and CD4 memory were each given three plates, CD8 naive was given two plates, and CD8 memory was given one plate. Different laboratories and diverse techniques were used to prepare libraries and sequence TCR repertoires, to increase sequencing depth and limit assay-specific biases. Per donor, leukapheresis produced somewhere between about 0.8 and 9 billion PBMCs. What the work shows at the level of the full study, not this receptor alone: Naive subsets generally had larger estimated clonotype richness than memory subsets did. When several donors were compared, the shared fraction of clonotypes was about 5% for naive CD4, 3.5% to 4% for naive CD8, 2.3% for memory CD4, and about 0.36% for memory CD8. Incomplete sequencing was indicated by rarefaction of sorted-subset datasets, despite the large sequencing depth. Because the study included only a small number of donors, the genetic and exposure-history diversity represented was limited. Only blood was sampled, and tissue TCR repertoires likely differ from those in blood. Compared with non-shared clonotypes, clonotypes shared by all four sorted-subset donors had higher generation probabilities. Pairwise subsampling led to the expectation that sequencing depth would affect the degree of clonotype sharing among donors.

Using the deep immunoSEQ assay, multiplex PCR amplified TCR CDR3 regions from genomic DNA. Genomic DNA extracted from each cell subset was distributed evenly over all wells of several immunoSEQ 96-well plates, and each plate served as one replicate. For sorted subsets, approximately 200 ng of genomic DNA, equivalent to some 33,000 T cell genomes, went into each replicate PCR. Purified libraries were quantified with a Qubit 3.0 fluorometer, sized on a Bioanalyzer 2100, and re-quantified with the KAPA Library Quantification kit. Each immunoSEQ 96-well plate was sequenced on its own single-read 150-cycle Illumina NextSeq 550 flow cell. The published analysis was carried out like this. Because the immunoSEQ output held only junctional sequences and lacked quality scores, the filtering could not match the filtering applied to full-length reads. Sequences were annotated with PyIR, a Python wrapper for IgBLAST v1.9, using IMGT germline references to assign V/J genes and CDR3. Reads were filtered out if the reads had weak V/J assignments (E-value above 1e-6), no CDR3, stop codons, out-of-frame junctions, or ambiguous translated residues. V3J clonotypes were defined as sequences sharing an identical inferred V gene, J gene, and CDR3 amino acid sequence. The percentage overlap between two repertoires was calculated by dividing the number of shared unique clonotypes by the size of the smaller repertoire. RTK rarefaction, the Chao1 estimator, and Recon v2.1 estimates of unobserved clonotypes were used to assess repertoire richness. For all TCRbeta clonotypes obtained by the gDNA method from a few donors, generation probabilities were computed with OLGA. The immuneACCESS repertoire file appears here via TCRdb, limited to in-frame rearrangements. These files lack a portion of the clones; in checked studies, under half of the deficit traces to unresolved V genes, and the cause of the others is not known. V, J and clone size are taken as reported in that table, and D and trimming were inferred from the DNA itself. The sample yields 2.5 million or so clones; approximately 92% were counted once. 0.13% to 0.15% of the sample lies in the top ten.

The donors were healthy, HIV-negative adults with no recently reported acute infections or vaccinations. All donors were Caucasian adults living in Nashville, Tennessee, USA. CD4+ T cells were enriched by magnetic negative selection, after which naive cells were positively selected on CD45RA and the negative fraction was taken as the memory subset. After blood collection by leukapheresis, PBMCs were isolated using Ficoll-Histopaque density gradient centrifugation and then cryopreserved in the vapor phase of liquid nitrogen. Analytical flow cytometry was used to check the purity and quantity of each magnetically sorted T cell population. Each sorted fraction had its genomic DNA isolated and then quantified by UV absorbance on a Nanodrop 2000c.

The rearranged segments are TRBV19 and TRBJ1-6; the D gene is not confidently resolved. The source is a young man in good health. Sequencing input: naive CD4+ T cells sorted from blood. What the cell subset or site label conveys for this sample: CD45RA+ positively selected. The CDR3 here reads CASSIGGPYGNSPLHF. The base sequence is TGTGCCAGTAGTATAGGTGGGCCATACGGCAATTCACCCCTCCACTTT.